One and the same sample provided the 3 T cell receptor beta chains below, sequenced in a study of brain T cells in children with intractable seizures. The time point here: blood from clinic visit 5 months post-surgery; TSC patient then seizure free. Libraries were prepared by immunoSEQ multiplex PCR; TCRdb keeps only in-frame clonotypes and omits some of them. The sample carries about 320,000 clones, nearly 95% recorded once. The sequencing used peripheral blood, collected less than 6 months after surgery. Receptor source: a boy under three years old with tuberous sclerosis and intractable seizures.

The chain links TRBV2 to TRBJ2-6, with D perhaps matching TRBD1 (5 bases). This CDR3 region has 17 residues. Germline assignment: CDR1 SNHLY and CDR2 FYNNEI. V was shortened by 6 bases and J by 1 base, with 16 bases between the two germline ends. Written as DNA, the CDR3 is TGTGCCAGCAGAGCACAGGTCCCCCAATCTGGGGCCAACGTCCTGACTTTC. This sequence encodes CASRAQVPQSGANVLTF.

J is TRBJ1-4 and V is TRBV6-5, with D hard to call. The CDR3 is 13 amino acids. Germline V lookup: CDR1 MNHEY, CDR2 SVGAGI. Deletions cut 0 bases from V and 10 bases from J, with 9 bases between. This chain's CDR3 is CASSYSSPSKLFF. The CDR3, as DNA: TGTGCCAGCAGTTACTCGTCCCCGTCAAAACTGTTTTTT.

V usage is TRBV2 and J usage is TRBJ2-1; TRBD2 is a possible D gene (6 bases). Germline loops: CDR1 SNHLY, CDR2 FYNNEI. The CDR3 runs to 15 residues. V was clipped by 6 bases and J by 5 bases, with 17 bases between them. The CDR3 coding sequence is TGTGCCAGCAGACTGATGACTAGGATCAACAATGAGCAGTTCTTC. It translates to CASRLMTRINNEQFF.